Listed below are T cell receptor beta chains from one sample, sequenced in a study of monozygotic twins with inflammatory bowel disease. TCRdb derives one entry per CDR3 protein from the 5' RACE reads, leaving out DNA. The repertoire table contains some 400,000 distinct CDR3 sequences. Sequencing input: blood. These receptor sequences come from a human donor with ulcerative colitis or Crohn's disease, or a healthy co-twin of an affected twin (not recorded which). Both conserved end residues are part of each CDR3. Each record gives: CDR3 length, V gene, J gene, CDR3 protein.

len: 12
v_gene: TRBV7-8
j_gene: TRBJ1-1
CDR3aa: CASTRGAPEAFF

len: 14
v_gene: TRBV20-1
j_gene: TRBJ1-5
CDR3aa: CSARQSVSNQPQHF

len: 14
v_gene: TRBV5-1
j_gene: TRBJ2-3
CDR3aa: CASSLVSSIDTQYF

len: 13
v_gene: TRBV18
j_gene: TRBJ2-7
CDR3aa: CASSPQENYEQYF

len: 15
v_gene: TRBV5-6
j_gene: TRBJ1-2
CDR3aa: CASRSRDMSLYGYTF

len: 16
v_gene: TRBV6-5
j_gene: TRBJ2-3
CDR3aa: CASSYNRPGGIDTQYF

len: 16
v_gene: TRBV12-3/TRBV12-4
j_gene: TRBJ2-2
CDR3aa: CATSWGPRSLVGELFF

len: 13
v_gene: TRBV12-3/TRBV12-4
j_gene: TRBJ1-1
CDR3aa: CASSLTLGRALRF

len: 16
v_gene: TRBV7-9
j_gene: TRBJ1-3
CDR3aa: CASSTTDTGAGNTIYF

len: 14
v_gene: TRBV20-1
j_gene: TRBJ2-3
CDR3aa: CSAREEGYTDTQYF

len: 16
v_gene: TRBV9
j_gene: TRBJ2-5
CDR3aa: CASSVTGTSVGETQYF